Listed here are 29 T cell receptor beta chains from one sample, sequenced in a study of T cells in Graves' hyperthyroidism and ophthalmopathy. What was amplified from RNA transcripts were TCR beta CDR3 regions. The HTBI primer set served for first-round RT-PCR of the TCR CDR3. TCRdb re-analysed the multiplex PCR reads in MiXCR, keeping a single row per CDR3 protein. The sample contains about 300,000 distinct CDR3 sequences, less than 20% of which appear only once. The sequenced material came from blood. Receptor source: a man in his fifties or sixties with Graves' ophthalmopathy.

This clonotype was counted only a few times. The V call is TRBV20-1, the J call TRBJ1-5, with a tentative D call TRBD1 (5 bases). Germline V CDR1 and CDR2: DFQATT, SNEGSKA (reference sequence). The CDR3 extends over 15 amino acids. Trimming cost V 0 bases and J 3 bases, with 12 bases left between them. Here the CDR3 DNA reads TGCAGTGCTAGAGATCAGGGCAGGGTCAATCAGCCCCAGCATTTT. This sequence encodes CSARDQGRVNQPQHF.

The chain combines TRBV18 with TRBJ1-1, with TRBD1 matching 11 bases. The germline gives CDR1 KGHSH, CDR2 LQKENI. This CDR3 contains 16 residues. J was trimmed by 4 bases and V by 3 bases; bases with no gene match: 7. As DNA, the CDR3 is TGTGCCAGCTCACCGTTCGGACAGGGGGCAGGCACTGAAGCTTTCTTT. Amino acid sequence: CASSPFGQGAGTEAFF.

V is TRBV24-1 and J is TRBJ1-1; TRBD1 aligns across 9 bases. V was pared by 3 bases and J by 4 bases, with 2 bases of the junction left unmatched. The germline gives CDR1 KGHDR, CDR2 SFDVKD. CDR3 length: 14 residues. The CDR3 region has the DNA TGTGCCACCAGTGATGGGACAGGGATCACTGAAGCTTTCTTT. Protein: CATSDGTGITEAFF.

The CDR3: CASSLASSFWDEQFF. The CDR3 nucleotides are TGTGCCAGCAGTTTGGCGAGCTCCTTCTGGGATGAGCAGTTCTTC. This rearrangement joins TRBV27 to TRBJ2-1; D not certain. The V and J ends lost 3 bases and 8 bases respectively, with 17 bases between them. Looked up from germline, CDR1 is MNHEY and CDR2 is SMNVEV (reference sequence). CDR3 length equals 15 residues.

The chain is built from TRBV5-1 and TRBJ2-5, with 11 bases fitting TRBD2. Per germline, CDR1 SGHRS and CDR2 YFSETQ. The CDR3 loop spans 16 amino acids. The junction had 12 bases not matched to a gene; V was cut back by 6 bases and J by 5 bases. The CDR3 DNA reads as TGCGCCAGCAATAACTTTAGCGGGAGGGCCGTCGAGACCCAGTACTTC. As protein: CASNNFSGRAVETQYF.

This clonotype occurred many times. The rearrangement joins TRBV28 to TRBJ2-3, with 9 bases identical to TRBD1. V lost 6 bases, J lost 4 bases, and 11 bases stayed unmatched. The CDR3 is made up of 16 amino acids. Germline CDR1 reads MDHEN; CDR2 reads SYDVKM. CDR3 coding DNA: TGTGCCAGCAGCCCTTGGGGACAGGGACGGCCAGATACGCAGTATTTT. Its protein is CASSPWGQGRPDTQYF.

This clonotype was counted at least ten times. The chain employs TRBV30 and TRBJ1-1; D may be TRBD1 (6 bases). V was pared by 8 bases and J by 1 base, with 17 bases between. Germline CDR1 reads GTSNPN; CDR2 reads SVGIG (reference sequence). This CDR3 is 14 amino acids long. The CDR3 is CAMRQVTGNTEAFF. The CDR3, as DNA: TGTGCCATGAGACAGGTTACCGGGAACACTGAAGCTTTCTTT.

This clonotype was seen ten or more times. V is TRBV12-3 or TRBV12-4 and J is TRBJ1-1, with TRBD1 matching 10 bases. This CDR3 contains 15 residues. J was trimmed by 5 bases and V by 5 bases; bases with no gene match: 8. The CDR3 spells CASSPGQGLGTEAFF. The CDR3 DNA sequence: TGTGCCAGCAGTCCGGGACAGGGGCTTGGAACTGAAGCTTTCTTT.

The V call is TRBV5-1, the J call TRBJ2-2, with D perhaps TRBD2 (6 bases). Trimming pared 6 bases from V and 3 bases from J, leaving 12 bases between. Germline CDR1 and CDR2: SGHRS and YFSETQ. The CDR3 contains 14 residues. CDR3 bases: TGCGCCAGCAACTTTAGCGGATACACCGGGGAGCTGTTTTTT. Amino acids: CASNFSGYTGELFF.

There are a few counts of this clonotype. The chain employs TRBV7-8 and TRBJ1-4, with D possibly TRBD1 on 5 matching bases. V was clipped by 0 bases and J by 4 bases, with 12 bases between them. This CDR3 is 16 amino acids long. CDR1 is SGHVS, CDR2 FQNEAQ, per germline. CDR3 loop: CASSLARTGNNEKLFF. CDR3 in DNA: TGTGCCAGCAGCTTAGCGCGTACAGGCAATAATGAAAAACTGTTTTTT.

There are many counts of this clonotype. The CDR3 sequence: CASSAGRVDNSPLHF. The CDR3 DNA is TGTGCCAGCAGTGCTGGACGGGTGGATAATTCACCCCTCCACTTT. The chain employs TRBV6-1 and TRBJ1-6; D is uncertain. This CDR3 is 15 amino acids long. The germline V and J ends were trimmed by 4 bases and 5 bases, with 12 bases remaining between them. The germline gives CDR1 MNHNS, CDR2 SASEGT.

Only a few counts were recorded for this clonotype. This chain connects TRBV10-1 to TRBJ2-2; D gene unclear. The CDR3 spans 14 residues. V was pared by 5 bases and J by 0 bases, with 7 bases between. Germline CDR1 WNHNN, CDR2 SYGVQD (reference sequence). CDR3 sequence (DNA): TGCGCCAGCAGTTCCCAGGCGAACACCGGGGAGCTGTTTTTT. This codes for CASSSQANTGELFF.

The chain employs TRBV7-3 and TRBJ2-7; D might be TRBD1 (6 bases). CDR1 SGHTA and CDR2 FQGTGA come from the germline V gene. V lost 5 bases and J 5 bases, leaving 19 bases between the germline ends. The CDR3 covers 15 residues. CDR3 sequence: CASSPSGTPLNEQYF. The CDR3 bases are TGTGCCAGCAGCCCGTCTGGGACACCGCTCAACGAGCAGTACTTC.

This clonotype was found a few times. The chain couples TRBV7-2 to TRBJ1-2, with D perhaps matching TRBD1 (6 bases). Germline CDR1 SGHTA, CDR2 FQGNSA. The CDR3 contains 13 residues. V was shortened by 4 bases and J by 4 bases, with 10 bases between the two germline ends. The CDR3 loop reads CASSWGTLYGYTF. CDR3 DNA sequence: TGTGCCAGCAGCTGGGGGACACTCTATGGCTACACCTTC.

This clonotype has only a few counts. The V gene is TRBV24-1, the J gene TRBJ2-7, with no clear D. This CDR3 is 13 amino acids long. Per germline, CDR1 KGHDR and CDR2 SFDVKD. V was shortened by 4 bases and J by 5 bases, with 11 bases between the two germline ends. The CDR3 protein is CATSDEVGNEQYF. CDR3 nucleotide sequence: TGTGCCACCAGTGACGAGGTTGGGAACGAGCAGTACTTC.

This chain joins TRBV20-1 and TRBJ2-7; tentative D call: TRBD2 (6 bases). Trimming removed 6 bases at V and 0 bases at J, with 15 bases between. Germline V lookup: CDR1 DFQATT, CDR2 SNEGSKA (reference sequence). The CDR3 is made up of 14 amino acids. For the CDR3, the DNA is TGCAGTGCCCGGGACTTGGCGGCCTCCTACGAGCAGTACTTC. Translating gives CSARDLAASYEQYF.

This clonotype has only a few counts. This may be a read error: a much more frequent sequence differs by one nucleotide. V is TRBV28 and J is TRBJ2-7, with D unclear. V was trimmed by 5 bases and J by 9 bases, leaving 14 bases between them. CDR1 and CDR2 (germline): MDHEN, SYDVKM. This CDR3 is built from 12 residues. The DNA of the CDR3 is TGTGCCAGCAGTGCCACACTCCACGGGCAGTACTTC. Translation gives CASSATLHGQYF.

This clonotype was seen more than once but under ten times. This chain connects TRBV25-1 to TRBJ2-1; 10 bases fit TRBD2. The CDR3 is made up of 15 amino acids. Trimming took 7 bases from V and 4 from J; bases not matched to a gene: 7. Germline V gene sequence: CDR1 MGHDK, CDR2 SYGVNS. The CDR3 region is CASTPRGLAYNEQFF. Here the CDR3 DNA reads TGTGCCAGCACCCCAAGGGGACTAGCGTACAATGAGCAGTTCTTC.

In its sample, this clonotype was seen a few times. The chain has TRBV19 and TRBJ1-1, with D hard to call. Germline lookup yields CDR1 LNHDA and CDR2 SQIVND (reference sequence). This CDR3 contains 14 residues. Deletions cut 0 bases from V and 4 bases from J, with 9 bases between. Written as DNA, the CDR3 is TGTGCCAGTAGTATAGATCTTTGGGGCACTGAAGCTTTCTTT. This translates into CASSIDLWGTEAFF.

This clonotype has ten or more counts. The CDR3 is CATSDLIAENYEQYF. CDR3 sequence (DNA): TGTGCCACCAGTGATCTCATCGCAGAAAACTACGAGCAGTACTTC. The J gene is TRBJ2-7, the V gene TRBV24-1; no definite D call. Between the trimmed V and J ends, which lost 3 bases and 3 bases, there was a span of 14 bases. There are 15 residues in the CDR3. The germline V gene encodes CDR1 KGHDR and CDR2 SFDVKD.

This clonotype was seen repeatedly, ten times or more. V and J are TRBV2 and TRBJ1-1; no clear D. The CDR3 runs to 10 residues. Trimming cost V 8 bases and J 11 bases, with 12 bases left between them. Germline values: CDR1 SNHLY, CDR2 FYNNEI. The CDR3 DNA follows: TGTGCCAGCGAATGGGTTTCGGCTTTCTTT. Translation gives CASEWVSAFF.

The gene calls are TRBV10-3 and TRBJ2-1; D is possibly TRBD1 or TRBD2 (5 bases each). CDR1 and CDR2 (germline): ENHRY, SYGVKD. The CDR3 is made up of 13 amino acids. Trimming left V 0 bases short and J 12 bases short, with 12 bases between. The CDR3 bases are TGTGCCATCAGTGAGTCGACGGGGCCCGGGCAGTTCTTC. Its translation is CAISESTGPGQFF.

This clonotype was counted at least ten times. The chain uses TRBV3-1 and TRBJ1-1; 7 nucleotides agree with TRBD1. CDR3 size: 16 residues. V lost 4 bases, J lost 4 bases, and 12 bases stayed unmatched. The germline V gene has CDR1 LGHDT and CDR2 YNNKEL (reference sequence). CDR3 bases: TGTGCCAGCAGCCTTTATGGCGGCAGGGGGGTCACTGAAGCTTTCTTT. Translated, it gives CASSLYGGRGVTEAFF.

This clonotype was seen once. This sequence joins TRBV7-6 and TRBJ1-6; the match to TRBD1 covers 9 bases. Germline trimming cut 2 bases from V and 6 bases from J; bases unmatched to any gene: 5. CDR3 length: 16 residues. Germline loops: CDR1 SGHVS, CDR2 FNYEAQ. As DNA, the CDR3 is TGTGCCAGCAGCTTACAACAGGGGGCGGGTAATTCACCCCTCCACTTT. It specifies CASSLQQGAGNSPLHF.

The rearrangement joins TRBV5-1 to TRBJ1-3; D unclear. CDR1 is SGHRS and CDR2 is YFSETQ in the germline V gene. The length of the CDR3 is 15 residues. The V end lost 0 bases, the J end lost 0 bases, and 7 bases lay between the germline ends. The CDR3 DNA sequence: TGCGCCAGCAGCTTGGATGACGGCTCTGGAAACACCATATATTTT. This codes for CASSLDDGSGNTIYF. The whole variable domain, remainder taken from reference TRBV5-1 and TRBJ1-3, is KAGVTQTPRYLIKTRGQQVTLSCSPISGHRSVSWYQQTPGQGLQFLFEYFSETQRNKGNFPGRFSGRQFSNSRSEMNVSTLELGDSALYLCASSLDDGSGNTIYFGEGSWLTVV.

The rearrangement joins TRBV5-1 to TRBJ2-5; no reliable D call. The germline V gene has CDR1 SGHRS and CDR2 YFSETQ. This CDR3 comprises 16 residues. The V and J ends lost 3 bases and 2 bases respectively, with 17 bases between them. DNA for the CDR3: TGCGCCAGCAGCTACCGGACCCTGGGCAGACAAGAGACCCAGTACTTC. This codes for CASSYRTLGRQETQYF. The entire variable domain, with the rest obtained from reference TRBV5-1 and TRBJ2-5, is as follows: KAGVTQTPRYLIKTRGQQVTLSCSPISGHRSVSWYQQTPGQGLQFLFEYFSETQRNKGNFPGRFSGRQFSNSRSEMNVSTLELGDSALYLCASSYRTLGRQETQYFGPGTRLLVL.

V usage is TRBV28 and J usage is TRBJ1-1; TRBD1 might be the D (5 bases). With 2 bases removed from V and 10 bases from J, the gap between germline ends came to 17 bases. The germline V gene has CDR1 MDHEN and CDR2 SYDVKM. There are 14 residues in the CDR3. The CDR3 is CASSLGSRAQVAFF. The DNA of the CDR3 is TGTGCCAGCAGTTTAGGGTCGCGGGCACAGGTAGCTTTCTTT.

CDR3 sequence: CATSRDGTSGRPYNEQFF. The DNA for the CDR3 is TGTGCCACCAGCAGAGATGGGACTAGCGGGAGACCTTACAATGAGCAGTTCTTC. The V gene is TRBV15, the J gene TRBJ2-1; 14 nucleotides agree with TRBD2. Losses at the gene ends were 0 bases for V and 4 bases for J; bases not matched to a gene: 5. CDR3 length: 18 amino acids. Germline-derived CDR1 and CDR2 are LNHNV and YYDKDF (reference sequence).

The chain joins TRBV27 to TRBJ2-5, with 12 nucleotides matching TRBD2. Per germline, CDR1 MNHEY and CDR2 SMNVEV (reference sequence). Trimming at V came to 5 bases and at J to 5 bases, leaving 3 bases not matched to a gene. CDR3 size: 14 residues. This CDR3 is CASSPLAGGETQYF. The CDR3 coding sequence is TGTGCCAGCAGTCCTCTAGCGGGAGGGGAGACCCAGTACTTC.